This T cell receptor (beta chain) was obtained from a study of immune evolution from preneoplasia to lung adenocarcinoma. Libraries were prepared by immunoSEQ multiplex PCR; TCRdb keeps only in-frame clonotypes and omits some of them. The repertoire holds 25,000 or so clones, with approximately 69% as singletons. V lost 4 bases and J lost 5; bases outside the gene matches: 10. In germline, CDR1 is SEHNR, CDR2 FQNEAQ (reference sequence). This CDR3 is 15 amino acids long. Details on this clone: What it recognizes is unknown.

Patient tissue came from resections in Japan or China, 2014–2017. Two lung cancer pathologists independently confirmed each histologic diagnosis. Findings and caveats of the study: Clonality was highest in normal lung, lower in later-stage lesions apparently.

The sample consisted of FFPE invasive lung adenocarcinoma tissue. The V and J genes are TRBV7-9 and TRBJ2-5; 7 bases are shared with TRBD1. The source is a person aged 55 to 70 with invasive lung adenocarcinoma. Some clones in this sample may be carry-over from other donors' samples. CDR3 loop: CASSSRQGRTETQYF. CDR3 coding DNA: TGTGCCAGCAGCTCCAGACAGGGTAGGACGGAGACCCAGTACTTC.